Shown below are 10 T cell receptor beta chains from a single sample sequenced in a study of cytomegalovirus exposure and HLA in healthy donors. In the PCR, 60 Vbeta and 13 Jbeta primers were used. The data were produced by immunoSEQ multiplex PCR, yet TCRdb's version contains in-frame clones alone and is incomplete. Of about 230,000 clones detected, around 80% appear once; the ten largest clones hold more than 0.45%. What was sequenced was PBMCs. These receptors all stem from a woman aged 35 to 49 in good health and CMV-seronegative.

This chain connects TRBV29-1 to TRBJ2-6; 7 bases align to TRBD1. Germline CDR1 and CDR2: SQVTM and ANQGSEA. The CDR3 loop spans 16 amino acids. V shed 7 bases, J shed 0 bases, and the junction held 9 bases outside the gene matches. CDR3 amino acids: CSAKTGDVSGANVLTF. The DNA for the CDR3 is TGCAGCGCAAAAACAGGGGACGTCTCTGGGGCCAACGTCCTGACTTTC. The full variable domain, its missing parts supplied by reference TRBV29-1 and TRBJ2-6, is SAVISQKPSRDICQRGTSLTIQCQVDSQVTMMFWYRQQPGQSLTLIATANQGSEATYESGFVIDKFPISRPNLTFSTLTVSNMSPEDSSIYLCSAKTGDVSGANVLTFGAGSRLTVL.

This chain connects TRBV6-6 to TRBJ2-7; 9 nucleotides align to TRBD1. The CDR3 contains 15 residues. Germline lookup yields CDR1 MNHNY and CDR2 SVGAGI (reference sequence). Trimming removed 6 bases from V and 2 bases from J; junction bases left unmatched: 8. CDR3 loop: CASRTDRGSPYEQYF. CDR3 DNA: TGTGCCAGCAGGACGGACAGGGGATCCCCCTACGAGCAGTACTTC.

This rearrangement joins TRBV19 to TRBJ1-2; tentative D call: TRBD1 (6 bases). The germline V gene encodes CDR1 LNHDA and CDR2 SQIVND (reference sequence). The V end was cut by 7 bases, the J end by 4 bases, with 10 bases between. The CDR3 runs 12 residues. Here the CDR3 DNA reads TGTGCCAGTAAGGGGGTGGCCTATGGCTACACCTTC. It yields the protein CASKGVAYGYTF.

This clone was observed once. The rearrangement uses TRBV4-2 and TRBJ2-1, with D perhaps TRBD2 (6 bases). The ends were cut back, 2 bases at V and 6 bases at J, with 14 bases in the middle. CDR3 size: 15 residues. Germline V lookup: CDR1 LGHNA, CDR2 YNFKEQ. The CDR3: CASSQSGREVNEQFF. The CDR3 coding sequence is TGTGCCAGCAGCCAATCCGGAAGGGAGGTCAATGAGCAGTTCTTC.

This clone was recorded once. The rearrangement uses TRBV30 and TRBJ1-3, with D unclear. The germline V gene has CDR1 GTSNPN and CDR2 SVGIG (reference sequence). The CDR3 runs to 14 residues. Deletions cut 0 bases from V and 7 bases from J, with 13 bases between. CDR3 protein: CAWSVLRSGNTIYF. The CDR3 DNA is TGTGCCTGGAGTGTCTTGCGGAGCGGGAACACCATATATTTT.

To note about this clone: At one end, the junction sequence differs from germline, possibly due to a read error. The rearrangement uses TRBV6-1 and TRBJ1-1; 10 nucleotides line up with TRBD1. The germline gives CDR1 MNHNS, CDR2 SASEGT. The CDR3 is 15 amino acids. The CDR3 bases are TGTGCCATCAGTGACCTGACAGGGGGCAAAACTGAAGCTTTCTTT. Translation gives CAISDLTGGKTEAFF.

The gene calls are TRBV7-2 and TRBJ1-1, with D perhaps TRBD1 (5 bases). Germline CDR1 is SGHTA and CDR2 is FQGNSA. The CDR3 has 12 amino acids. V dropped 10 bases and J dropped 3 bases, with 12 bases sitting between them. In DNA form, the CDR3 reads TGTGCCATCCAGGGCTCGGACACTGAAGCTTTCTTT. Translating gives CAIQGSDTEAFF.

The rearrangement uses TRBV2 and TRBJ1-1; 7 bases align to TRBD1. The length of the CDR3 is 11 residues. V lost 6 bases and J lost 10; bases outside the gene matches: 5. Germline loops: CDR1 SNHLY, CDR2 FYNNEI. CDR3 sequence: CASRAGGLAFF. CDR3 coding DNA: TGTGCCAGCAGAGCAGGGGGTTTAGCTTTCTTT.

This chain joins TRBV2 and TRBJ1-1; D might be TRBD1 (6 bases). V was pared by 8 bases and J by 4 bases, with 17 bases between. Germline V CDR1 and CDR2: SNHLY, FYNNEI. This CDR3 has 14 amino acids. The CDR3 loop is CASGGEGVFTEAFF. The CDR3 DNA follows: TGTGCCAGCGGGGGTGAGGGGGTTTTCACTGAAGCTTTCTTT.

The chain uses TRBV7-9 and TRBJ2-3; 9 positions agree with TRBD2. CDR1 is SEHNR, CDR2 FQNEAQ, per germline (reference sequence). CDR3 length: 16 amino acids. V trimming: 4 bases; J trimming: 5 bases; junction bases outside the gene matches: 10. CDR3 bases: TGTGCCAGCAGCTCCACTGGCGGGGGGGATATAGATACGCAGTATTTT. This codes for CASSSTGGGDIDTQYF.